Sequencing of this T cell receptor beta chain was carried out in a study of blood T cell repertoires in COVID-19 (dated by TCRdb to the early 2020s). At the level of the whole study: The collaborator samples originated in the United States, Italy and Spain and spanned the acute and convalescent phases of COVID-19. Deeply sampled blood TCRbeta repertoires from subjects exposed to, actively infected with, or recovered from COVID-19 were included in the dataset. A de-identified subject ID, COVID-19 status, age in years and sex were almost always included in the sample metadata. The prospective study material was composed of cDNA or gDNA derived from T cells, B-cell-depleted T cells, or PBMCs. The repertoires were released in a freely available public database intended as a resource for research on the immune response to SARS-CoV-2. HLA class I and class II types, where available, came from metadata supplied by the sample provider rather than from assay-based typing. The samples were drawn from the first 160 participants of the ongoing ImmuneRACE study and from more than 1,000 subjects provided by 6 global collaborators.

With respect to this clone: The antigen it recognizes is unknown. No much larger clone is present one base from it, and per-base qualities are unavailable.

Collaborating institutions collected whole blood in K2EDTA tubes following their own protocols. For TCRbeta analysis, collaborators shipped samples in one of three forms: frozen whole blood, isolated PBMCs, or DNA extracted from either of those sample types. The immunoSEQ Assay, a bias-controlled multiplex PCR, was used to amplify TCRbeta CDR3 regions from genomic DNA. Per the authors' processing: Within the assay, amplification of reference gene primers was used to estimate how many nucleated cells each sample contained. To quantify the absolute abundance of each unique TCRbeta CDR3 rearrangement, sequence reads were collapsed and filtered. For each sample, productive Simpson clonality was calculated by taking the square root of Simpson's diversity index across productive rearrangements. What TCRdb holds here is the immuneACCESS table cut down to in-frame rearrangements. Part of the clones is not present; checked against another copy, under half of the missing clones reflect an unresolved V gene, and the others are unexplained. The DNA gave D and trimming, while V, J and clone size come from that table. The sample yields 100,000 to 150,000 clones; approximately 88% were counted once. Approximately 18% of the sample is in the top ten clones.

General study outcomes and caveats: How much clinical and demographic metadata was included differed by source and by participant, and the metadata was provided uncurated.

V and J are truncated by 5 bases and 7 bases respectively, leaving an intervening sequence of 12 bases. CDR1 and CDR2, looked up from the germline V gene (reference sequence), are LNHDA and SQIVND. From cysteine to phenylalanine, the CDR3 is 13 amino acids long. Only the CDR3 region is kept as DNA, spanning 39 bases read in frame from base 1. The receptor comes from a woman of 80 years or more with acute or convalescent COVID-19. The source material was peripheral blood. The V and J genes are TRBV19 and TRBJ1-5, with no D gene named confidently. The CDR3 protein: CASSPTFGQPQHF. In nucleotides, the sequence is TGTGCCAGTAGTCCAACTTTCGGGCAGCCCCAGCATTTT.